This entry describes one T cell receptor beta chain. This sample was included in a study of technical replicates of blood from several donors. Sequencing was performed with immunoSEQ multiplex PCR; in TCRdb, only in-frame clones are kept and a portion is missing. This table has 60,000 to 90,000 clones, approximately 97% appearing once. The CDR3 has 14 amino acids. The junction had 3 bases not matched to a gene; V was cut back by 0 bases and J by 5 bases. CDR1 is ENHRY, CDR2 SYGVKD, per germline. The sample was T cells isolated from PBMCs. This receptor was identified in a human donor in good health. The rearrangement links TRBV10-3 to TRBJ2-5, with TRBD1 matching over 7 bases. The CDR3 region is CAISESTGLETQYF. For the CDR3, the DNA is TGTGCCATCAGTGAGTCGACAGGGTTGGAGACCCAGTACTTC.